The present T cell receptor beta chain was sequenced within a study of blood T cell repertoires in COVID-19. At the level of the study: The origin of the acute and convalescent COVID-19 samples was the United States, Italy and Spain.

Assay: immunoSEQ multiplex PCR; the TCRdb copy retains only in-frame clones and omits some. The sample lists roughly 330,000 clones, roughly 86% occurring once. The CDR3 extends over 16 amino acids. Germline CDR1 MDHEN, CDR2 SYDVKM. The V gene end was trimmed by 4 bases and the J gene end by 0 bases; junction bases not matched to a gene: 5. This clonotype was obtained from a woman between 45 and 65 years old with acute or convalescent COVID-19. Sequencing was performed on peripheral blood. This chain links TRBV28 with TRBJ2-1; 8 bases agree with TRBD2. Here the CDR3 DNA reads TGTGCCAGCAGTTACCCCAGCGGGAGCTCCTACAATGAGCAGTTCTTC. Protein product: CASSYPSGSSYNEQFF.